These T cell receptor beta chains were read from a single sample in a study of CD8 T cells in ankylosing spondylitis. One entry per CDR3 protein results from TCRdb running MiXCR on the 5' RACE reads. The table has 250,000 to 400,000 distinct CDR3 sequences, roughly 10% seen once. The sample was blood, either unsorted or a sorted T cell fraction (not recorded which). These receptors were obtained from a female donor with ankylosing spondylitis or in good health (not recorded which). The CDR3 runs from the conserved cysteine through the conserved F or W.

j_call v_call cdr3_aa
TRBJ2-1 TRBV6-2/TRBV6-3 CASSSLAGGPNEQFF
TRBJ2-7 TRBV27 CASSFGRSTYEQYF
TRBJ2-1 TRBV5-1 CASSLAEGRGEQFF
TRBJ2-2 TRBV7-2 CASSPEGVYTGELFF
TRBJ1-3 TRBV12-3/TRBV12-4 CASSLDGGFRNTIYF
TRBJ2-2 TRBV5-1 CASVSARQGTGELFF
TRBJ2-4 TRBV3-1 CASTQGAGALAKNIQYF
TRBJ1-6 TRBV7-8 CASSLLVRGNFRNSPLHF
TRBJ2-7 TRBV28 CASSLAPVSPEQYF
TRBJ1-2 TRBV12-3/TRBV12-4 CASSLMGEGGYTF
TRBJ1-5 TRBV6-2/TRBV6-3 CASSPGTLSNQPQHF
TRBJ2-3 TRBV2 CASTVGTSGNTQYF
TRBJ2-7 TRBV20-1 CSAPPRGGSYEQYF
TRBJ1-5 TRBV27 CASSLSPYNQPQHF
TRBJ2-5 TRBV20-1 CSARDERAVQETQYF
TRBJ2-3 TRBV5-1 CASSLGLRDTQYF
TRBJ2-2 TRBV30 CAWDGPGELFF
TRBJ2-7 TRBV15 CATSSQVAREQYF
TRBJ2-7 TRBV20-1 CSAPILSGGDNYEQYF
TRBJ1-2 TRBV29-1 CSVEDLLSRDGVYGYTF
TRBJ1-1 TRBV28 CASRPFDFLGGPNTEAFF
TRBJ1-1 TRBV10-3 CAISESKGVSTEAFF
TRBJ2-1 TRBV20-1 CSARDPTTASSYNEQFF
TRBJ2-7 TRBV20-1 CSAPMAGGPGGRQYF
TRBJ1-5 TRBV20-1 CSARVGTGGNNQPQHF
TRBJ2-2 TRBV5-8 CASSTLGGGPGELFF
TRBJ1-2 TRBV30 CAWYRRLTANYGYTF
TRBJ2-1 TRBV5-4 CASSRDGLSSYNEQFF
TRBJ2-4 TRBV14 CASSQERVKNIQYF
TRBJ2-7 TRBV4-1 CASSHFRGQAYEQYF
TRBJ1-1 TRBV20-1 CSIPRGGLGAFF
TRBJ2-1 TRBV5-6 CASSRGGINEQFF
TRBJ2-1 TRBV4-2 CASSQDLGWNEQFF